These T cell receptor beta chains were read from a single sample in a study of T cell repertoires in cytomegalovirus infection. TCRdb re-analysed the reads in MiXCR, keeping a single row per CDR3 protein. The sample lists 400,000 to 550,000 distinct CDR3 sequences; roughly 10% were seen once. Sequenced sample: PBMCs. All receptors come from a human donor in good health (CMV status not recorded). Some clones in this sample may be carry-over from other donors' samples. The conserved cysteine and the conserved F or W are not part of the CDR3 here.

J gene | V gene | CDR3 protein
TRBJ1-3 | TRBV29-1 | SVEPGRNTIY
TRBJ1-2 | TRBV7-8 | ASSPRTGTAYGYT
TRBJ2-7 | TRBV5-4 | ATETGGKDEQY
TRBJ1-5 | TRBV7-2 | ASSFGQGGNQPQH
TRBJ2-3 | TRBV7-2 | ASSLGQGLDTQY
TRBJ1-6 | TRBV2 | ASLKGGNSPLH
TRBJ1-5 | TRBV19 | ASSSLTNQPQH
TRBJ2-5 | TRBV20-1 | SARAEPQETQY
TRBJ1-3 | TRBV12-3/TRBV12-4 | ASSLGRDPRSGNTIY
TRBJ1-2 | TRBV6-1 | ASSEAEIGGYT
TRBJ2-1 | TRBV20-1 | SASGRGGYNEQF
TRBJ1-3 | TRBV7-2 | ASSPGLTGNTIY
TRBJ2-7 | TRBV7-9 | ASSSYEGALRAQY
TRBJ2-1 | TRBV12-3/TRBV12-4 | ASRPPKGEQF
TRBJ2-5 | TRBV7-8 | ASSVLAVEGETQY
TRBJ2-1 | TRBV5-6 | ASSLARAAEQF
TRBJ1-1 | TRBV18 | ASSPANTEAF
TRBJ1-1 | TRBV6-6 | ASSYSTGGVMGTEAF
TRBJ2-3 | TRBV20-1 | SARWKNGEGTQY
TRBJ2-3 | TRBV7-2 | ASSLAGQARTQY
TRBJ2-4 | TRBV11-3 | ASSLTGGVAKNIQY
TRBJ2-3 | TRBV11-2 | ASARELVADTQY
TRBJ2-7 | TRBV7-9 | ASSPPRGQGAYEQY
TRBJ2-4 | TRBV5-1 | ASSSPTGNIQY
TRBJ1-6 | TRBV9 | ASSSKTGGNSPLH
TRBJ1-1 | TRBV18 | ASSPPPARATEAF
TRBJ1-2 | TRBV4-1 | ASSQANGGRYT
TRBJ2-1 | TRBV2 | ASLWDPNNEQF
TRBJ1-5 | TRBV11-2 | ASSPDGRGHQPQH
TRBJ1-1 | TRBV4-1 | ASKRGVEAF
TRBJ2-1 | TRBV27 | ASSSSAGANNEQF
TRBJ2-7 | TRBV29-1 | SVEGGESSYEQY
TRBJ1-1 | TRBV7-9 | ASSPWGGGAF
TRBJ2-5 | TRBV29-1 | SVRRLVEEKTQY
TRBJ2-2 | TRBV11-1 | ASRWGGRSGELF
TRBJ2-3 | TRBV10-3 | AISESGGTLPSTDTQY
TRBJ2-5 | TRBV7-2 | ASSHDRAQETQY
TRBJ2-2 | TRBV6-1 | ASSRQTYTGELF
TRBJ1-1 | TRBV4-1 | ASSLPKKGRDTEAF
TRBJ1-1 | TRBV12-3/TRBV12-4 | ASSPFTENTEAF
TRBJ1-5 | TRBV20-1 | SARDWRNNQPQH
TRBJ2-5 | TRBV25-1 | ASSPLGGGDQETQY
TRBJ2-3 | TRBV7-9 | ASSNYRTDTQY
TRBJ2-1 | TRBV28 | ASSVGYSYNEQF
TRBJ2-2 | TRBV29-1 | SVGQGTGELF